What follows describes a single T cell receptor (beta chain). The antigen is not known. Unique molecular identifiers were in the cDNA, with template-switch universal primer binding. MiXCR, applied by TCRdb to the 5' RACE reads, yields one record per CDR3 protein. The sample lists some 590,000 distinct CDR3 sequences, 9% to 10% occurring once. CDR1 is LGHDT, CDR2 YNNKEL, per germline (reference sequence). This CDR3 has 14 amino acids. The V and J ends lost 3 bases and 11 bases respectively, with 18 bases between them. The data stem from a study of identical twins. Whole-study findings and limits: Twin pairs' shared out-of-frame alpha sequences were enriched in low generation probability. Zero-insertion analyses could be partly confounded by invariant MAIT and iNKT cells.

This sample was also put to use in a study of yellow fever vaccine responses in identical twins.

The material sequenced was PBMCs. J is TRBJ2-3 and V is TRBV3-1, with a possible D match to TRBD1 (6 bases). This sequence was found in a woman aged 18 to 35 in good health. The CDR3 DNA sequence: TGTGCCAGCAGCCAGGACGTACAGGGATTGGGGCAGTATTTT. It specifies CASSQDVQGLGQYF.